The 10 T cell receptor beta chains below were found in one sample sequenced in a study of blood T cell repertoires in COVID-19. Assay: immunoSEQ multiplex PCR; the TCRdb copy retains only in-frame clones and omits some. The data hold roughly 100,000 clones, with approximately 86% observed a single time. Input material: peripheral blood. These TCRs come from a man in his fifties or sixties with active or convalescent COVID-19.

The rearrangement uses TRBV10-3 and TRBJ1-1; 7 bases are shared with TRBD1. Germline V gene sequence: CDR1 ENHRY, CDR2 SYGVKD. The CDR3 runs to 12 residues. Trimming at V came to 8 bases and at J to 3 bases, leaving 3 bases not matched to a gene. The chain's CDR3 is CAIQGGYTEAFF. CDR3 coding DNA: TGTGCCATCCAGGGGGGTTACACTGAAGCTTTCTTT.

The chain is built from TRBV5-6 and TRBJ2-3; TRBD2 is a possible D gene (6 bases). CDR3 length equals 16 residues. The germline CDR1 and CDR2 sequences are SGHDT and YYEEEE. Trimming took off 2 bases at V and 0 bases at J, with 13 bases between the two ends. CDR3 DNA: TGTGCCAGCAGCTTTCGTAGCGGCCTAAGCACAGATACGCAGTATTTT. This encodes CASSFRSGLSTDTQYF.

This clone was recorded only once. CDR3 loop: CASSLKGQGLNGGAFF. CDR3 nucleotides: TGTGCCAGCAGCCTTAAGGGACAGGGGTTGAATGGCGGAGCTTTCTTT. The rearrangement joins TRBV3-1 (or the pseudogene TRBV3-2) to TRBJ1-1, with TRBD1 matching 10 bases. J lost 10 bases, V lost 4 bases, and 15 bases had no gene match. The CDR3 is 16 residues long. CDR1 LGHDT and CDR2 YNNKEL come from the germline V gene (reference sequence).

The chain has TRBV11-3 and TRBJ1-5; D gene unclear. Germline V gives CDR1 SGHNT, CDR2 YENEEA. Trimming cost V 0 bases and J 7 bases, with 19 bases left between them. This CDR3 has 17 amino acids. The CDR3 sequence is CASSLDHTLGDCQPQHF. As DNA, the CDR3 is TGTGCCAGCAGCTTAGACCATACACTCGGGGATTGCCAGCCCCAGCATTTT.

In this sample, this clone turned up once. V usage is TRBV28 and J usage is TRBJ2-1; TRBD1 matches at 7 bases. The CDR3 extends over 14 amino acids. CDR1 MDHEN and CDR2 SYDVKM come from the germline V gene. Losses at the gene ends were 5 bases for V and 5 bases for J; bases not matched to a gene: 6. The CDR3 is CASSPGTAHNEQFF. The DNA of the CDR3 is TGTGCCAGCAGTCCCGGGACAGCTCACAATGAGCAGTTCTTC.

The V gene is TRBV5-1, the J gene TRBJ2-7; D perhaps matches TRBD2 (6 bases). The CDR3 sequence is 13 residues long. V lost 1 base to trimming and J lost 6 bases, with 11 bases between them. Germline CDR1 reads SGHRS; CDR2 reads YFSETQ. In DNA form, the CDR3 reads TGCGCCAGCAGCTTGACCGGGAGTGTCGAGCAGTACTTC. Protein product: CASSLTGSVEQYF. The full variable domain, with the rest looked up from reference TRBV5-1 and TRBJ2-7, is KAGVTQTPRYLIKTRGQQVTLSCSPISGHRSVSWYQQTPGQGLQFLFEYFSETQRNKGNFPGRFSGRQFSNSRSEMNVSTLELGDSALYLCASSLTGSVEQYFGPGTRLTVT.

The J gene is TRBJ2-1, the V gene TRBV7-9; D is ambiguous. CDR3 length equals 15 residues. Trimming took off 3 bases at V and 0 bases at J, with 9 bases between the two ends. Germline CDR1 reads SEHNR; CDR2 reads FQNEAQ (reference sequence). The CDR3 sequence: CASSLAGFSYNEQFF. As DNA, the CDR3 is TGTGCCAGCAGCTTGGCCGGGTTCTCCTACAATGAGCAGTTCTTC.

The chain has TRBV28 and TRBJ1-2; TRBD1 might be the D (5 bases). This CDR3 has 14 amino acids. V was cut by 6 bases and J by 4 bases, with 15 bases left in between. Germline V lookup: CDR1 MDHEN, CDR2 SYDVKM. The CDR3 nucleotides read TGTGCCAGCAGCCCGGACATGGCCCTCTATGGCTACACCTTC. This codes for CASSPDMALYGYTF.

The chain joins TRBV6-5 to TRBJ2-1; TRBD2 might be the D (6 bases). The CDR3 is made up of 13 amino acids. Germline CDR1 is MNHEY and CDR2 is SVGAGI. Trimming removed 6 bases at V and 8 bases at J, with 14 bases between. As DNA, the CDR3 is TGTGCCAGCAGGACCGGGACTCCCCATGAGCAGTTCTTC. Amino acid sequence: CASRTGTPHEQFF.

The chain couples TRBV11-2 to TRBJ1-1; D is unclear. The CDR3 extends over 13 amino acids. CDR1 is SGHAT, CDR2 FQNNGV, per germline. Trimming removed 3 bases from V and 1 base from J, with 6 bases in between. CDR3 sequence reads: CASSFPGNTEAFF. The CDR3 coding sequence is TGTGCCAGCAGCTTCCCGGGGAACACTGAAGCTTTCTTT.